The clone carrying this TCR beta chain was seen a few times. The junction shows a germline mismatch at one end, possibly a read error. The PCR employed 60 Vbeta primers together with 13 Jbeta primers. Clones were sequenced by immunoSEQ multiplex PCR, and TCRdb holds only the in-frame ones, with some missing. The sample includes 150,000 to 200,000 clones, about three quarters seen only once; the top ten take over 11%. The data originate from a study of cytomegalovirus exposure and HLA in healthy donors. Germline V gene sequence: CDR1 SGHTA, CDR2 FQGNSA. The CDR3 sequence is 16 residues long. The chain couples TRBV7-2 to TRBJ2-7; TRBD1 aligns across 9 bases. Source material: PBMCs. The sequence came from a man aged 50 to 60 in good health and CMV-seropositive. CDR3 protein: CASSQMGTGSLYEQYF. The CDR3 DNA reads TGCGCCAGCAGCCAAATGGGGACAGGGTCCCTCTACGAGCAGTACTTC.